This TCR beta chain was sequenced for a study of shared clonotypes between healthy human individuals. Study as a whole: Serving as donors were a couple of women and a few men, whose ages spanned 18 to 49.

It was at deep level that the assay was run. Tens of thousands of T cell genomes, or around 300 ng DNA, went into unsorted PBMC replicate PCRs. TCRdb's table, derived via immunoSEQ multiplex PCR, lists solely in-frame clones and lacks some. The sample lists some 500,000 clones, roughly four fifths seen once, with more than 10% in the top ten. Nashville, Tennessee was home to all donors, each a Caucasian adult. Sequencing was done on a sample of PBMCs. The clonotype originates from a woman between 40 and 50 years old in good health. Some clones in this sample may be carry-over from other donors' samples.

The CDR3 here is CASSSGLALEQYF. The CDR3, as DNA: TGTGCCAGCAGCTCGGGACTAGCCCTCGAGCAGTACTTC. V is TRBV11-1 and J is TRBJ2-7, with 9 bases matching TRBD2. Germline V lookup: CDR1 SGHAT, CDR2 FQDESV (reference sequence). This CDR3 spans 13 amino acids. V lost 4 bases, J lost 6 bases, and 4 bases stayed unmatched.